This entry is about one T cell receptor beta chain. This clone turned up a few times. Its antigen is still unknown. No clone much larger than this one lies a single base away; base qualities are absent. The cohort comprised approximately 700 healthy bone marrow donors. Cohort members were all nominally healthy when sampled, although unrecorded immune exposures were likely present. The donor tested CMV seronegative, placing the donor among the 350 or so seronegative members of the cohort. Each donor provided a peripheral blood sample, and peripheral blood mononuclear cells were used for TCR beta sequencing. The Qiagen DNeasy Blood Extraction Kit was used to extract genomic DNA from the blood cell samples. This sample was included in a study of cytomegalovirus exposure and HLA in healthy donors (dated by TCRdb to the late 2010s). With respect to the entire study: According to an earlier analysis of 450 to 650 of the donors, about 190 million T cells yielded 95 million to 140 million unique TCR beta sequences and about 300 Gb of sequence data. HLA typing covered class I and class II loci at four-digit resolution. The study used immunosequencing to profile the T cell repertoires of several hundred subjects and linked those repertoires to cytomegalovirus serostatus. An early release that covered some 630 HLA-typed donors contained about 300 gigabases of sequencing data and 70 million to 100 million unique TCR sequences. In a later genetic analysis, genome-wide SNP genotypes for about 60% of the 666 donors were used, and that subset was treated as a discovery cohort. The aim of the study was to test whether cataloging public T cell receptors could identify signatures of past pathogen exposure. Every repertoire in the discovery cohort had been generated on one and the same sequencing platform. Of the roughly 400 genotyped donors, 75% to 85% were placed in the genetic ancestry cluster associated with self-reported Caucasian donors. In a later analysis, previously published TCR beta repertoires from 666 donors were re-analyzed and high-resolution HLA genotyping was added so that TCR occurrence patterns could be studied. The number of donors typed differed by locus, with 629-630 for A, B, C, DRB1 and DQB1, around 500 for DQA1, 600 to 610 for DPA1, and 472 for DPB1. Among about 400 genotyped donors of the cohort, an average of roughly 230,000 unique TCR beta nucleotide sequences was sequenced per donor, of which 15% to 20% were non-productive. Donor age, sex, ethnicity and CMV serostatus were collected together with the repertoire data. Along with the 666-subject first cohort, a separate validation cohort of some 130 different subjects was used. About five DR-DQ haplotypes were handled as single units for association and clustering because linkage in the cohort was strong. The study combined high-throughput TCR immunosequencing, statistical association of individual TCRs with disease status, and machine learning to predict cytomegalovirus infection status. To decide whether each TCR beta V gene segment behaved as functional or pseudogenic, an earlier analysis of approximately 600 of the donors relied on high-throughput TCR beta sequencing. In the later analysis, no new phenotypic data were used to find candidate immune exposures; instead, reliance was placed on TCR beta sequences and their occurrence across donors.

CDR3 length: 16 amino acids, cysteine to phenylalanine. The sequence is cut down to CDR3 DNA, 48 bases in frame from base 1. Via the germline V gene (reference sequence), CDR1 is SGHNT and CDR2 YYREEE. After removal of 5 bases from V and 5 bases from J, the junction retains 7 bases not matched to a gene. The library was obtained by the immunoSEQ multiplex PCR assay. For the multiplex PCR, a mixture combining 60 forward primers for TCR Vbeta segments and 13 reverse primers for TCR Jbeta segments was used. The CDR3 region of rearranged TCR beta genes was amplified from genomic DNA with a multiplex PCR assay. The amplified TCR beta libraries were sequenced on the Illumina HiSeq System as 87-base-pair reads. As for the authors' bioinformatics: A later analysis counted approximately 76 million unique TCR beta chains across the 670 or so repertoires, and some 11 million of these chains were shared by at least two donors. To remove PCR and sequencing errors, raw reads were error-corrected and collapsed into unique sequences using a nearest-neighbor algorithm that merged closely related sequences. To assign V, D and J gene segments, CDR3 sequences were aligned to IMGT reference sequences. Each retained sequence needed at least a six-nucleotide match to both a V gene segment and a J gene segment. A rearrangement was called productive if the CDR3 had no stop codons and remained in frame with V and J, and every other rearrangement was called non-productive. Following IMGT convention, CDR3 was defined as the stretch from the second conserved V-encoded cysteine to the conserved J-encoded phenylalanine. The earlier analysis of more than 450 of the donors excluded sequences that lacked an unambiguous match to a single V gene segment. An earlier analysis of 587 of the donors called V segments functional above 56.7% productive rearrangements and segregating when the between-donor standard deviation exceeded 5%. A statistical classification framework was developed to diagnose cytomegalovirus status using the catalog of TCR beta chain sequences. In a later analysis, V and J genes were assigned by comparing TCR nucleotide sequences against IMGT/GENE-DB human TR gene sequences. The TCRdist pipeline was used in a later analysis to assign CDR3 sequences and most-parsimonious VDJ recombination scenarios. A later analysis defined each TCR beta chain by its CDR3 amino acid sequence plus V-gene family, and excluded reads lacking a unique V-gene family. To address suspected cross-contamination and a sequencing artifact, a later analysis removed roughly 580 highly shared, low-generation-probability nucleotide sequences. In a later analysis, a clonal expansion index for each public chain was calculated from normalized within-repertoire ranks of inferred template counts. Generation probabilities in a later analysis came from a VDJ recombination model fitted to out-of-frame rearrangements, and those results were checked against IGoR. A later analysis scored TCR-TCR, TCR-HLA and TCR-CMV co-occurrence with hypergeometric tests, applying a repertoire-size bias correction to TCR pairs. A later analysis estimated false discovery rates by permuting HLA or CMV assignments 20 times. In a later analysis, co-occurring TCRs were grouped using DBSCAN, and TCRdist sequence similarity was added for clustering within HLA-allele-positive subsets. Repertoires with fewer than 30,000 or more than 120,000 public chains were left out of co-occurrence clustering, as were five repertoires with anomalous nucleotide sharing. TCRdb retrieved this table from immuneACCESS and kept in-frame rearrangements only. Not all clones are present; in checked studies, unresolved V genes account for under half, and no reason is known for the remainder. For V, J and clone size, that table is used; D and trimming come from the DNA. For this sample there are some 110,000 clones; over 60% appear just once. The ten largest make up 2.2% of the sample.

Paper-wide results and their limitations: In this cohort, only TCR beta chains were sequenced, and detectable features were limited by the absence of alpha or paired-chain data. Because counts were too low, about 15 rarely observed V segments, including chromosome 9 orphons, were left out of the earlier analysis of 500 to 750 of the donors. A cluster of highly shared sequence variants was judged likely to represent a technical artifact of the sequencing pipeline. Roughly uniform sequencing depth across donors was assumed in presence/absence analyses, although this assumption may not hold. A further reported finding was that TCR beta sequences accurately predicted the HLA-A and HLA-B alleles for most subjects in the first cohort. Because HLA typing was missing for some donors at each locus, association tests included only the typed subset. The authors suggested that the approach could potentially be generalized to other disease states and immunological phenotypes. A total of 150 or so TCR beta chains were listed by the study as associated with cytomegalovirus. When HLA alleles, especially DR and DQ, strongly co-occurred, attributing TCR associations to individual alleles was difficult. In both the original and validation cohorts, the classifier was reported to diagnose cytomegalovirus status with high specificity and sensitivity. Immune exposure information for the cohort was limited to CMV serostatus. According to a later analysis, parvovirus B19, influenza, CMV and Epstein-Barr virus appeared linked to several top co-occurrence clusters. In a later genetic analysis, a missense DCLRE1C variant was associated with V-gene and J-gene trimming of TCR beta chains, and the association was replicated in an independent cohort. While some public TCRs were present in many individuals, most TCR sequences turned up only very rarely across donors. A later analysis found that most CMV-associated TCR beta chains appeared HLA-restricted, with HLA associations seemingly driven largely by CMV exposure. An earlier analysis of 587 of the donors showed that most TCR beta V segments appeared in productive rearrangements either about 87% or about 30% of the time, which broadly matched IMGT annotations. According to a later genetic analysis, donors in an Asian-associated ancestry cluster had fewer N-insertions in productive TCRs than the approximately 700-donor mean. Some IMGT-functional V segments, including TRBV6-2 and TRBV6-3, could not be distinguished by the 87-base-pair reads and were therefore excluded. In a later analysis, 16,951 TCR beta sequences were associated with specific HLA alleles at a false discovery rate of 0.05. In a later analysis, TCR association rates were found to vary across HLA loci, with the most associated TCRs seen for DRB1 alleles and the fewest for HLA-C alleles. In a later analysis, HLA-associated TCR beta chains showed more clonal expansion and lower generation probabilities than non-associated chains that were equally common. Correlated functional status among segregating V segments might be attributable to linkage disequilibrium, but an unknown experimental factor could not be ruled out. A few of the identified cytomegalovirus-associated TCR beta chains were confirmed in vitro to be specific for cytomegalovirus antigens.

This sequence uses TRBV5-4 and TRBJ2-2; 12 bases in the junction line up with TRBD2. The material sequenced was PBMCs. The clonotype originates from a woman aged 30 to 39 in good health and CMV-seronegative. The DNA sequence is TGTGCCAGCAGGCGGACTAGCGGGATAGGGACCGGGGAGCTGTTTTTT. The translation is CASRRTSGIGTGELFF. Reference TRBV5-4 and TRBJ2-2 proteins supply the regions before and after the CDR3; the full variable domain is: ETGVTQSPTHLIKTRGQQVTLRCSSQSGHNTVSWYQQALGQGPQFIFQYYREEENGRGNFPPRFSGLQFPNYSSELNVNALELDDSALYLCASRRTSGIGTGELFFGEGSRLTVL.